This is a list of T cell receptor beta chains from one sample in a study of graft-versus-host responses after intestinal transplantation. Only in-frame clones appear in the TCRdb table, and some are missing; sequencing was by immunoSEQ multiplex PCR. The data show tens of thousands of clones, with 85% to 95% seen just once and 0.95% to 1.3% held by the top ten. For these TCRs, the target antigens are not known. Material: unstimulated CD8+ T cells sorted from spleen or lymph node cells, obtained before transplant. These receptors came from a human donor who was the organ donor for an intestinal transplant. CDR3s include the opening cysteine and the closing phenylalanine or tryptophan. A D gene is named only where the DNA matches it firmly. Only some rows state a clone size, as once, few, many or a class for expanded clones.

CASSLTGGNQPQHF TGTGCCAGCAGTTTGACAGGGGGCAATCAGCCCCAGCATTTT TRBD1 TRBJ1-5 TRBV27 -
CASSRGPFGGNQPQHF TGCGCCAGCAGCAGAGGCCCTTTCGGCGGCAATCAGCCCCAGCATTTT - TRBJ1-5 TRBV5-1 -
CASSLTGNTGELFF TGTGCCAGCAGTCTGACAGGGAACACCGGGGAGCTGTTTTTT - TRBJ2-2 TRBV6-5 -
CASSFFSAEAFF TGTGCCAGCAGTTTCTTCAGCGCTGAGGCTTTCTTT - TRBJ1-1 TRBV28 -
CASSPDWPISPTDTQYF TGCGCCAGCAGCCCGGACTGGCCCATTTCCCCCACAGATACGCAGTATTTT - TRBJ2-3 TRBV5-1 -
CASSPGRGDDYTF TGCGCCAGCAGCCCGGGCCGGGGGGATGACTACACCTTC - TRBJ1-2 TRBV4-1 -
CASSPRGGILETQYF TGTGCCAGCAGCCCTCGAGGGGGTATTTTGGAGACCCAGTACTTC - TRBJ2-5 TRBV5-6 -
CASNQVGTWSLAGFTQYF TGCGCCAGCAATCAAGTAGGGACTTGGTCACTAGCGGGATTTACGCAGTATTTT TRBD2 TRBJ2-3 TRBV4-1 -
CASSRGQTHGYTF TGCGCCAGCAGCCGGGGACAGACCCATGGCTACACCTTC TRBD1 TRBJ1-2 TRBV5-1 -
CASSDPTGGEDTEAFF TGTGCCAGCAGTGACCCGACAGGGGGCGAGGACACTGAAGCTTTCTTT TRBD1 TRBJ1-1 TRBV2 -
CASSSTAGLEEGYEQYF TGTGCCAGCAGCTCCACCGCTGGACTAGAGGAGGGCTACGAGCAGTACTTC TRBD2 TRBJ2-7 TRBV7-9 -
CATSKNLPAGPESSGNTIYF TGTGCCACCAGCAAAAACCTCCCGGCAGGTCCCGAGAGCTCTGGAAACACCATATATTTT - TRBJ1-3 TRBV15 -
CASSSGQGNTEAFF TGCGCCAGCAGCTCGGGACAGGGGAACACTGAAGCTTTCTTT TRBD1 TRBJ1-1 TRBV5-1 few
CASSYHPLGEQYF TGTGCCAGCAGTTACCACCCCTTAGGAGAGCAGTACTTC - TRBJ2-5 TRBV6-6 -
CASSLSGGTVSYEQYF TGTGCCAGCAGTTTATCAGGCGGGACGGTCTCCTACGAGCAGTACTTC - TRBJ2-7 TRBV27 -
CASSRAGTSGGVNIQYF TGTGCCAGCAGCCGAGCGGGGACTAGCGGAGGGGTAAACATTCAGTACTTC TRBD2 TRBJ2-4 TRBV5-4 -
CASSSRLAGTYEQYF TGTGCCAGCAGCTCGAGACTAGCGGGGACCTACGAGCAGTACTTC TRBD2 TRBJ2-7 TRBV5-4 -
CASSPGGRRIGADTQYF TGTGCCAGCAGCCCCGGGGGGAGGAGGATCGGGGCAGATACGCAGTATTTT TRBD2 TRBJ2-3 TRBV7-3 -
CATRDLSFNEQFF TGTGCCACTCGGGACTTGAGCTTTAATGAGCAGTTCTTC - TRBJ2-1 TRBV10-3 -
CASSSPRLAYENIQYF TGTGCCAGCAGTTCCCCGAGACTAGCTTACGAAAACATTCAGTACTTC TRBD2 TRBJ2-4 TRBV28 -
CASSFRSLLAGATQYF TGTGCCAGCAGTTTTAGAAGTTTACTAGCGGGGGCTACGCAGTATTTT TRBD2 TRBJ2-3 TRBV27 -
CASSLLLGDNEQFF TGTGCCAGCAGCTTATTGTTGGGAGACAATGAGCAGTTCTTC - TRBJ2-1 TRBV7-3 -